Listed below are T cell receptor beta chains from one sample, sequenced in a study of PD-1 blockade in mismatch repair-deficient tumors. Profiled with immunoSEQ multiplex PCR; TCRdb holds only in-frame clones, not every one. Of around 100,000 clones listed, about 83% are singletons. The starting material was peripheral blood, obtained about 13 months after starting pembrolizumab. These TCRs come from an adult with mismatch repair-deficient cancer. Both conserved end residues are trimmed from each CDR3. The D gene is left open where the match is weak.

v_gene	d_gene	j_gene	CDR3aa
TRBV27	TRBD2	TRBJ2-2	ASRSSGRVAGELF
TRBV4-3	TRBD2	TRBJ2-1	ASSQDLAGGYNEQF
TRBV11-2	.	TRBJ2-1	ASSLDNEQF
TRBV5-1	.	TRBJ2-1	ASSFGDSINEQF
TRBV10-1	.	TRBJ1-1	ASSESSQGKGEAF
TRBV6-6	TRBD1	TRBJ1-1	ATTDRVEGKNTEAF
TRBV29-1	.	TRBJ2-3	SVDNGRSTDTQY
TRBV6-1	.	TRBJ2-6	ASSEGYGANVLT
TRBV11-2	.	TRBJ2-5	ASSLNWGKETQY
TRBV7-9	TRBD2	TRBJ2-1	ASSPGTSFNEQF
TRBV14	.	TRBJ1-1	ASSQGAIPLTTEAF
TRBV25-1	TRBD1	TRBJ2-7	ASSSSSGTGDYEQY
TRBV5-4	.	TRBJ1-2	ASSLFDRTNYGYT
TRBV11-2	TRBD1	TRBJ2-3	ASSLNGQEYTDTQY
TRBV11-3	TRBD2	TRBJ2-1	ASLGTSTNNEQF
TRBV5-1	.	TRBJ2-1	ASSTGTPNNEQF
TRBV4-3	TRBD1	TRBJ2-5	ASSQGPGGPHQETQY
TRBV6-1	.	TRBJ2-2	ASREYRADGELF
TRBV4-1	.	TRBJ1-5	ASSQQGLLNQPQH
TRBV6-5	.	TRBJ2-7	ASSARGERLY
TRBV18	.	TRBJ2-1	ASSPEGSGLHNEQF
TRBV13	TRBD1	TRBJ2-6	ASSQSYDRGAYLRSGANVLT
TRBV7-2	.	TRBJ2-6	ASSSSGLGANVLT
TRBV4-2	TRBD2	TRBJ2-2	ASSQDAAGGSWTGELF
TRBV9	.	TRBJ1-2	ASSVVAGAYGYT
TRBV4-1	TRBD1	TRBJ2-7	ASSPTPGQGNYEQY
TRBV7-6	TRBD2	TRBJ2-2	ASSSPGLVTGELF
TRBV6-6	.	TRBJ2-5	ASSPSSERETQY
TRBV5-6	TRBD2	TRBJ2-3	ASSVGLAGATDTQY
TRBV7-2	TRBD2	TRBJ2-7	ASSLVGLAGGIGYEQY
TRBV2	TRBD2	TRBJ2-7	ASSEASGTQEQY
TRBV5-1	.	TRBJ2-1	ASSLRRDSSYNEQF
TRBV29-1	.	TRBJ1-2	SVPQDIRYT
TRBV19	.	TRBJ1-1	ASSPPPGGTEAF
TRBV7-7	.	TRBJ2-2	ASSLDLTTGELF
TRBV30	.	TRBJ2-1	AWSFSDSGGNEQF
TRBV27	.	TRBJ2-7	ASSFSGRSSYEQY
TRBV5-4	.	TRBJ2-4	ASSLNTVAKNIQY
TRBV18	.	TRBJ1-2	ASSEAPGYGYT
TRBV6-1	TRBD1	TRBJ1-3	ASSGPSRGLQSGNTIY
TRBV5-6	.	TRBJ2-2	ASSLAERTGELF
TRBV6-1	.	TRBJ1-2	ASSSSPGRGYT
TRBV5-1	TRBD2	TRBJ2-3	ASSSTGLNTDTQY